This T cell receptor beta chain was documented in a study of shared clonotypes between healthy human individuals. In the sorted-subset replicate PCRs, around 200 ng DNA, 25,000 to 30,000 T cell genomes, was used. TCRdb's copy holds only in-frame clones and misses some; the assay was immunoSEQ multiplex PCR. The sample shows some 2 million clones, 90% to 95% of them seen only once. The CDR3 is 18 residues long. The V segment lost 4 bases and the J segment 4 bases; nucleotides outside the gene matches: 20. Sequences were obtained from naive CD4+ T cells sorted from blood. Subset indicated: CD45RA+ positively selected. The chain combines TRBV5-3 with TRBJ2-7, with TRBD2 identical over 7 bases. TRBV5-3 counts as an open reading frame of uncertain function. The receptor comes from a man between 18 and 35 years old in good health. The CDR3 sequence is CARSLGLTRTRVNYEQYF. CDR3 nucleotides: TGTGCCAGAAGCCTAGGCCTAACCCGGACTAGGGTGAATTACGAGCAGTACTTC.